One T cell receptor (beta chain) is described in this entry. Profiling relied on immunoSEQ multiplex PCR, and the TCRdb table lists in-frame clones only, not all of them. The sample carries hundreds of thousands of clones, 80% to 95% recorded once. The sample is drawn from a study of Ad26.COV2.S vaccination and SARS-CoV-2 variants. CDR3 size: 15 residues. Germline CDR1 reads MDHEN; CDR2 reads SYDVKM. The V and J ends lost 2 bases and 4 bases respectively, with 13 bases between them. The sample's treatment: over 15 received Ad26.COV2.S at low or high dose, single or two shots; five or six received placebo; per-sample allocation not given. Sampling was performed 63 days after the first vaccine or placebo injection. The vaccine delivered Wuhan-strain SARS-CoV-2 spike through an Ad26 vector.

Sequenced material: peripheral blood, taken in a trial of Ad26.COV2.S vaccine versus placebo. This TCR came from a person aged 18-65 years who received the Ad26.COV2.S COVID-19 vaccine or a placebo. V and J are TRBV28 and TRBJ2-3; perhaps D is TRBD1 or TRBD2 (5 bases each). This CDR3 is CASSLGDQGADTQYF. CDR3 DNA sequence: TGTGCCAGCAGTTTAGGGGACCAAGGAGCAGATACGCAGTATTTT. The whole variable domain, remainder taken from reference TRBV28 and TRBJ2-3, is DVKVTQSSRYLVKRTGEKVFLECVQDMDHENMFWYRQDPGLGLRLIYFSYDVKMKEKGDIPEGYSVSREKKERFSLILESASTNQTSMYLCASSLGDQGADTQYFGPGTRLTVL.